This T cell receptor beta chain was found in a study of T-cell reconstitution after alpha-beta-depleted transplantation in children. It was with unique molecular identifiers that the TCRbeta library was prepared. MiXCR was run by TCRdb on the PCR reads, yielding one entry per CDR3 protein. This table holds about 440,000 distinct CDR3 sequences, approximately 42% found once. The CDR3 spans 13 residues. The J segment lost 9 bases and the V segment lost 0 bases, leaving 2 bases of the junction unmatched. This receptor was obtained from a girl between 2 and 10 years old with aplastic anemia, due to receive a stem cell transplant. This chain uses TRBV12-3 or TRBV12-4 with TRBJ1-2; 9 nucleotides line up with TRBD1. Sequencing was performed on PBMCs, taken before TCRalphabeta/CD19-depleted stem cell transplant. In DNA, the CDR3 is TGTGCCAGCAGTTTAGCTGGGACAGGGCGCTACACCTTC. It specifies CASSLAGTGRYTF.